One and the same sample provided the 29 T cell receptor beta chains below, sequenced in a study of Tregs in tolerant kidney transplant recipients. The repertoire was sequenced with immunoSEQ multiplex PCR; TCRdb's copy has only in-frame clones and lacks some. Counted here are tens of thousands of clones, roughly 92% occurring once; the ten biggest clones make up 4.7%. The sequenced sample consisted of CD8+ T cells from blood. The receptors were sampled from a human donor in good health.

The V and J genes are TRBV14 and TRBJ2-7; 9 bases map to TRBD2. CDR1 SGHDN and CDR2 FVKESK come from the germline V gene. This CDR3 contains 16 residues. V shed 0 bases and J 2 bases; nucleotides not matched to a gene: 5. This CDR3 is CASSQEAGGPPYEQYF. In DNA form, the CDR3 reads TGTGCCAGCAGCCAAGAGGCGGGAGGGCCCCCCTACGAGCAGTACTTC.

The gene calls are TRBV11-2 and TRBJ2-1, with D perhaps TRBD2 (6 bases). Per germline, CDR1 SGHAT and CDR2 FQNNGV. The CDR3 loop spans 14 amino acids. V lost 1 base and J lost 8, with 12 bases in between. The CDR3 DNA reads TGTGCCAGCAGCTTAGGAGATGGGGGGTATGAGCAGTTCTTC. It specifies CASSLGDGGYEQFF.

The J gene is TRBJ2-7, the V gene TRBV27; 8 bases match TRBD1. From germline, CDR1 is MNHEY and CDR2 SMNVEV (reference sequence). This CDR3 comprises 14 residues. Trimming took 5 bases from V and 1 from J; bases not matched to a gene: 4. The CDR3, as DNA: TGTGCCAGCAGTGCCAACAGGGGGTCCTACGAGCAGTACTTC. Its protein product is CASSANRGSYEQYF.

The chain links TRBV6-1 to TRBJ2-7; D is perhaps TRBD2 (5 bases). The CDR3 totals 13 residues. Trimming stripped 5 bases from V and 7 bases from J, with 15 bases between. The germline V gene has CDR1 MNHNS and CDR2 SASEGT. The CDR3 sequence is CASSWARPGEQYF. CDR3 bases: TGTGCCAGCAGTTGGGCCCGTCCGGGGGAGCAGTACTTC.

This chain joins TRBV14 and TRBJ1-2, with 7 bases fitting TRBD1. The J segment lost 6 bases and the V segment lost 3 bases, leaving 4 bases of the junction unmatched. This CDR3 comprises 13 residues. The germline CDR1 and CDR2 sequences are SGHDN and FVKESK. CDR3 nucleotides: TGTGCCAGCAGCCAGACAGGGATTCATGGCTACACCTTC. Amino acids: CASSQTGIHGYTF. Using reference TRBV14 and TRBJ1-2 for the parts outside the CDR3, the full variable domain is EAGVTQFPSHSVIEKGQTVTLRCDPISGHDNLYWYRRVMGKEIKFLLHFVKESKQDESGMPNNRFLAERTGGTYSTLKVQPAELEDSGVYFCASSQTGIHGYTFGSGTRLTVV.

V is TRBV5-6 and J is TRBJ1-4; tentative D call: TRBD1 (5 bases). The CDR3 is 12 residues long. V was trimmed by 0 bases and J by 11 bases, leaving 8 bases between them. Germline values: CDR1 SGHDT, CDR2 YYEEEE. CDR3 in amino acids: CASSLEEGKLFF. Here the CDR3 DNA reads TGTGCCAGCAGCTTGGAGGAGGGGAAACTGTTTTTT.

The rearrangement links TRBV19 to TRBJ1-2, with a weak D call TRBD1 (6 bases). The CDR3 length is 14 residues. The germline gives CDR1 LNHDA, CDR2 SQIVND (reference sequence). V gave up 6 bases and J gave up 4 bases, with 15 bases separating them. CDR3 DNA: TGTGCCAGTAGGAGGAGGACAGACATCTATGGCTACACCTTC. Translating it yields CASRRRTDIYGYTF.

The chain recombines TRBV10-3 with TRBJ2-7; D is uncertain. CDR1 is ENHRY, CDR2 SYGVKD, per germline. This CDR3 is built from 12 residues. The V and J ends lost 7 bases and 5 bases respectively, with 12 bases between them. Here the CDR3 reads CAIKKDIDEQYF. For the CDR3, the DNA is TGTGCCATCAAGAAGGATATCGACGAGCAGTACTTC.

The V and J genes are TRBV9 and TRBJ1-1; 7 bases align to TRBD1. CDR1 is SGDLS and CDR2 is YYNGEE in the germline V gene. V lost 6 bases and J lost 1; bases outside the gene matches: 9. This CDR3 is built from 15 residues. The CDR3 nucleotides read TGTGCCAGCAAACCGACAGGGAAGGGGAACACTGAAGCTTTCTTT. Protein: CASKPTGKGNTEAFF.

The chain couples TRBV27 to TRBJ1-1; 7 bases line up with TRBD1. This CDR3 region has 20 residues. J lost 0 bases, V lost 2 bases, and 18 bases had no gene match. The V gene's germline CDR1 is MNHEY and CDR2 SMNVEV (reference sequence). The CDR3 loop is CASSLGWASGQGVMNTEAFF. The CDR3 DNA reads TGTGCCAGCAGTTTAGGTTGGGCTTCCGGTCAGGGGGTGATGAACACTGAAGCTTTCTTT.

The chain employs TRBV10-2 and TRBJ1-4; D ambiguous. From germline, CDR1 is WSHSY and CDR2 SAAADI. The CDR3 has 13 amino acids. The ends were cut back, 7 bases at V and 4 bases at J, with 10 bases in the middle. CDR3 coding DNA: TGCGCCAGCAAGGCGGTTGGTAATGAAAAACTGTTTTTT. This sequence encodes CASKAVGNEKLFF.

The V call is TRBV5-1, the J call TRBJ2-4, with D possibly called TRBD1 or TRBD2 (5 bases each). The CDR3 loop spans 15 amino acids. V lost 5 bases and J 6 bases, leaving 18 bases between the germline ends. Germline CDR1 is SGHRS and CDR2 is YFSETQ. The CDR3: CASSGEGPLLNIQYF. The CDR3 DNA is TGCGCCAGCAGTGGAGAGGGACCTCTTTTAAACATTCAGTACTTC.

This clone appeared a few times. The chain couples TRBV2 to TRBJ1-1, with a tentative D call TRBD1 (6 bases). This CDR3 spans 15 amino acids. From germline, CDR1 is SNHLY and CDR2 FYNNEI. V was shortened by 6 bases and J by 4 bases, with 18 bases between the two germline ends. CDR3 loop: CASRGSPGESTEAFF. In DNA, the CDR3 is TGTGCCAGCAGGGGTTCTCCAGGGGAGAGCACTGAAGCTTTCTTT.

The chain uses TRBV6-6 and TRBJ2-1; no clear D gene. Germline V lookup: CDR1 MNHNY, CDR2 SVGAGI (reference sequence). V gave up 8 bases and J gave up 4 bases, with 9 bases separating them. The CDR3 has 12 amino acids. The CDR3 protein is CASGRFYNEQFF. The CDR3 DNA reads as TGTGCCAGCGGGCGATTTTACAATGAGCAGTTCTTC.

J is TRBJ1-1 and V is TRBV5-5, with D hard to call. The CDR3 totals 13 residues. The germline gives CDR1 SGHKS, CDR2 YYEKEE (reference sequence). Trimming shortened V by 3 bases and J by 1 base, and 7 bases separated the two germline ends. The CDR3 is CASSYDKNTEAFF. The CDR3 DNA is TGTGCCAGCAGCTACGACAAGAACACTGAAGCTTTCTTT.

The V call is TRBV4-1, the J call TRBJ2-7, with 9 bases aligning to TRBD1. Germline lookup yields CDR1 MGHRA and CDR2 YSYEKL. The CDR3 has 15 residues. V gave up 0 bases and J gave up 5 bases; unmatched junction bases: 5. The DNA for the CDR3 is TGCGCCAGCAGCCAAGAACCACAGGGGGCTGACGAGCAGTACTTC. Amino acid sequence: CASSQEPQGADEQYF.

The chain joins TRBV5-5 to TRBJ2-7, with 7 bases aligning to TRBD1. The germline V gene has CDR1 SGHKS and CDR2 YYEKEE (reference sequence). The CDR3 loop spans 17 amino acids. Trimming took 4 bases from V and 3 from J; bases not matched to a gene: 16. CDR3 region: CASSPVPTGAPDYEQYF. The CDR3 region has the DNA TGTGCCAGCAGCCCGGTTCCCACAGGGGCGCCGGACTACGAGCAGTACTTC.

The chain has TRBV29-1 and TRBJ1-2, with D hard to call. V dropped 2 bases and J dropped 5 bases, with 12 bases sitting between them. From germline, CDR1 is SQVTM and CDR2 ANQGSEA. This CDR3 has 13 amino acids. The CDR3 DNA sequence: TGCAGCGTTGAACCCCCGGCATTTTATGGCTACACCTTC. It yields the protein CSVEPPAFYGYTF.

V and J are TRBV9 and TRBJ1-2, with TRBD1 matching over 7 bases. Germline CDR1 and CDR2: SGDLS and YYNGEE. This CDR3 has 14 residues. The V segment lost 4 bases and the J segment 6 bases; nucleotides outside the gene matches: 9. DNA of the CDR3: TGTGCCAGCAGCCCAGAGAGGGGGCGCGATGGCTACACCTTC. This codes for CASSPERGRDGYTF.

J is TRBJ1-2 and V is TRBV18; 8 nucleotides align to TRBD1. The CDR3 has 18 residues. J was trimmed by 4 bases and V by 8 bases; bases with no gene match: 21. Looked up from germline, CDR1 is KGHSH and CDR2 is LQKENI. The chain's CDR3 is CASQDTIRGQSTLYGYTF. CDR3 DNA: TGTGCCAGCCAGGATACTATCAGGGGGCAATCCACTCTCTATGGCTACACCTTC.

This clone was recorded once. This rearrangement joins TRBV21-1 to TRBJ1-2. TRBV21-1 is assigned pseudogene status. This CDR3 is 11 amino acids long. The CDR3 region has the DNA TGTGCCAGCAGCAAAAACTATGGCTACACCTTC. This sequence encodes CASSKNYGYTF.

The chain combines TRBV13 with TRBJ2-3; 12 bases map to TRBD2. The CDR3 sequence is 19 residues long. CDR1 is PRHDT, CDR2 FYEKMQ, per germline (reference sequence). Trimming removed 5 bases from V and 0 bases from J; junction bases left unmatched: 12. CDR3 in DNA: TGTGCCAGCAGCCCCTACGGGCTGCTAGCGGGAGGGAGCACAGATACGCAGTATTTT. This gives the protein CASSPYGLLAGGSTDTQYF.

The chain carries TRBV19 and TRBJ1-2; 10 bases fit TRBD1. With 7 bases clipped from V and 4 bases from J, the junction kept 21 bases outside the gene matches. Germline V gene lookup returns CDR1 LNHDA and CDR2 SQIVND (reference sequence). This CDR3 is built from 19 residues. CDR3: CASTPGGQGVPMGFYGYTF. The DNA for the CDR3 is TGTGCCAGTACCCCGGGAGGACAGGGGGTTCCAATGGGGTTCTATGGCTACACCTTC.

V gene TRBV6-5 combines with J gene TRBJ1-1; D gene uncertain. Trimming pared 4 bases from V and 4 bases from J, leaving 16 bases between. Germline V gene lookup returns CDR1 MNHEY and CDR2 SVGAGI. The CDR3 spans 15 residues. The DNA of the CDR3 is TGTGCCAGCAGTTTAGGGTTACAAGGAGGCACTGAAGCTTTCTTT. The encoded protein is CASSLGLQGGTEAFF.

V gene TRBV10-3 combines with J gene TRBJ2-7; 10 bases align to TRBD1. Germline CDR1 and CDR2: ENHRY and SYGVKD. V trimming: 10 bases; J trimming: 4 bases; junction bases outside the gene matches: 4. The CDR3 sequence is 12 residues long. CDR3: CASRDRGYEQYF. The CDR3 nucleotides read TGTGCCAGCCGGGACAGGGGTTACGAGCAGTACTTC.

The rearrangement links TRBV5-1 to TRBJ2-7, with D perhaps matching TRBD1 (6 bases). The V gene lost 0 bases and the J gene lost 2 bases, with 9 bases spanning the gap. This CDR3 has 14 residues. CDR1 and CDR2 from the germline V gene are SGHRS and YFSETQ. CDR3 protein: CASSLEQGTYEQYF. The CDR3 nucleotides read TGCGCCAGCAGCTTGGAACAGGGTACCTACGAGCAGTACTTC.

The rearrangement links TRBV11-2 to TRBJ2-3; 7 bases line up with TRBD1. This CDR3 spans 16 amino acids. J lost 6 bases, V lost 2 bases, and 11 bases had no gene match. Germline CDR1 is SGHAT and CDR2 is FQNNGV. The CDR3: CASSLYPRGPGDTQYF. CDR3 DNA sequence: TGTGCCAGCAGCTTATATCCTAGGGGGCCTGGGGATACGCAGTATTTT.

The rearrangement uses TRBV6-1 and TRBJ1-1, with D hard to call. Germline lookup yields CDR1 MNHNS and CDR2 SASEGT. Trimming shortened V by 7 bases and J by 0 bases, and 6 bases separated the two germline ends. The CDR3 is made up of 12 amino acids. The CDR3 coding sequence is TGTGCCAGCAAGTTCATGAACACTGAAGCTTTCTTT. It encodes CASKFMNTEAFF.

This chain links TRBV27 with TRBJ2-7, with 9 bases matching TRBD2. The CDR3 extends over 16 amino acids. J was trimmed by 4 bases and V by 4 bases; bases with no gene match: 11. Germline assignment: CDR1 MNHEY and CDR2 SMNVEV (reference sequence). As DNA, the CDR3 is TGTGCCAGCAGTTACCAACCACTAGCGGGTTTATACGAGCAGTACTTC. Amino acid sequence: CASSYQPLAGLYEQYF.